These T cell receptor beta chains were read from a single sample in a study of blood T cell repertoires in COVID-19. Generated by immunoSEQ multiplex PCR, the TCRdb table keeps only in-frame clones and is missing some. Found here are approximately 94,000 clones, approximately 90% of them singletons; the top ten hold around 5%. Source material: peripheral blood. These receptors were collected from a woman older than 75 with active COVID-19. Each CDR3 is given with its conserved first and last residue. Fields, in order: D gene, J gene, clone size, V gene, CDR3 protein, CDR3 DNA. D genes are given only for firm matches. Clone size is not always given. Where it is, it says once, few, many or a class for expanded clones.

>TRBD1|TRBJ1-3|NA|TRBV9
CASSVSGQGRSNTIYF
TGTGCCAGCAGCGTATCGGGACAGGGTAGAAGTAACACCATATATTTT
>TRBD2|TRBJ2-3|NA|TRBV4-2
CASSQDDGRRDPTDTQYF
TGTGCCAGCAGCCAAGATGACGGGAGGAGGGACCCCACAGATACGCAGTATTTT
>NA|TRBJ1-4|once|TRBV5-1
CASRSGSTNEKLFF
TGCGCCAGCAGATCCGGGAGTACTAATGAAAAACTGTTTTTT
>NA|TRBJ1-2|NA|TRBV9
CASSVTAGALYGYTF
TGTGCCAGCAGCGTAACCGCAGGGGCTCTTTATGGCTACACCTTC
>TRBD1|TRBJ2-3|NA|TRBV5-4
CASSGPGQGRTDTQYF
TGTGCCAGCAGCGGACCGGGACAGGGGCGCACAGATACGCAGTATTTT
>TRBD2|TRBJ2-1|NA|TRBV7-9
CASSLEREAYNEQFF
TGTGCCAGCAGCTTAGAGCGGGAGGCCTACAATGAGCAGTTCTTC
>NA|TRBJ1-1|NA|TRBV7-2
CASSLGTRNTEAFF
TGTGCCAGCAGCTTAGGGACAAGGAACACTGAAGCTTTCTTT
>TRBD1|TRBJ2-2|NA|TRBV7-2
CASSASRDRVKAGELFF
TGTGCCAGCAGCGCGTCCCGGGACAGGGTGAAGGCCGGGGAGCTGTTTTTT
>NA|TRBJ2-7|NA|TRBV3-1/TRBV3-2
CASSAPFYEQYF
TGTGCCAGCAGCGCGCCCTTCTACGAGCAGTACTTC
>TRBD1|TRBJ1-5|NA|TRBV14
CASSQGQDNQPQHF
TGTGCCAGCAGCCAGGGACAGGACAATCAGCCCCAGCATTTT
>TRBD2|TRBJ2-1|once|TRBV9
CASSVELAGESYNEQFF
TGTGCCAGCAGCGTAGAACTAGCGGGAGAATCATACAATGAGCAGTTCTTC
>NA|TRBJ2-1|NA|TRBV19
CASSIGSSSYNEQFF
TGTGCCAGTAGTATAGGCTCGAGCTCCTACAATGAGCAGTTCTTC
>NA|TRBJ1-3|NA|TRBV4-1
CASSALLGSGNTIYF
TGCGCCAGCAGCGCCTTATTGGGCAGTGGAAACACCATATATTTT
>NA|TRBJ2-2|NA|TRBV3-1/TRBV3-2
CASSHSGRLPTGELFF
TGTGCCAGCAGCCATAGCGGAAGGCTACCCACCGGGGAGCTGTTTTTT
>TRBD2|TRBJ2-2|NA|TRBV7-3
CASSSLGGSPRTGELFF
TGTGCCAGCAGCTCTCTGGGCGGGAGCCCCCGGACCGGGGAGCTGTTTTTT
>TRBD1|TRBJ1-1|NA|TRBV18
CASSPDREIAFF
TGTGCCAGCTCACCGGACAGGGAAATAGCTTTCTTT
>TRBD1|TRBJ1-3|NA|TRBV19
CASSANRGSSSGNTIYF
TGTGCCAGTAGTGCAAACAGGGGATCGAGCTCTGGAAACACCATATATTTT
>TRBD1|TRBJ1-2|NA|TRBV7-6
CASSLAGQGRYSGYTF
TGTGCCAGCAGCTTAGCGGGACAGGGAAGGTATTCTGGCTACACCTTC
>NA|TRBJ2-5|NA|TRBV5-6
CASSFRETQYF
TGTGCCAGCAGCTTCCGAGAGACCCAGTACTTC
>TRBD1|TRBJ1-2|NA|TRBV28
CASSRDRLIYTF
TGTGCCAGCAGTCGGGACAGACTTATCTACACCTTC
>TRBD2|TRBJ2-1|NA|TRBV20-1
CSASLQGARTSGFSYNEQFF
TGCAGTGCTAGTCTACAGGGGGCAAGGACTAGCGGGTTCTCCTACAATGAGCAGTTCTTC
>NA|TRBJ1-4|NA|TRBV5-8
CASDKSGTKGEKLFF
TGTGCCAGCGATAAGAGCGGGACTAAGGGCGAAAAACTGTTTTTT
>NA|TRBJ2-3|NA|TRBV4-2
CASSQAQGTPASTDTQYF
TGTGCCAGCAGCCAAGCTCAGGGAACTCCTGCTAGCACAGATACGCAGTATTTT
>TRBD2|TRBJ2-3|NA|TRBV19
CASSDPGGPSTDTQYF
TGTGCCAGTAGTGATCCGGGAGGCCCTAGCACAGATACGCAGTATTTT
>TRBD2|TRBJ2-1|NA|TRBV7-3
CASSHPGLTYNEQFF
TGTGCCAGCAGCCATCCGGGACTAACCTACAATGAGCAGTTCTTC